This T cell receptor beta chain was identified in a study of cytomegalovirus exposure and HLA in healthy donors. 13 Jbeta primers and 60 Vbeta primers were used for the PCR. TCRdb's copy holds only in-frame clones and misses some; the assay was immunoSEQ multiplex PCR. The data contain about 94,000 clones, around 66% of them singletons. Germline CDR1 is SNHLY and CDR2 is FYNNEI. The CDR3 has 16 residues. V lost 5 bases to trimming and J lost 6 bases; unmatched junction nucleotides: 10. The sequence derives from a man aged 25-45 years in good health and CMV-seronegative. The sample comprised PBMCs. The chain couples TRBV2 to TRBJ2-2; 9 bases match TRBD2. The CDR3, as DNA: TGTGCCAGCAGTTTACCGGGACTAGCAACGTCCGGGGAGCTGTTTTTT. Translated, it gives CASSLPGLATSGELFF.